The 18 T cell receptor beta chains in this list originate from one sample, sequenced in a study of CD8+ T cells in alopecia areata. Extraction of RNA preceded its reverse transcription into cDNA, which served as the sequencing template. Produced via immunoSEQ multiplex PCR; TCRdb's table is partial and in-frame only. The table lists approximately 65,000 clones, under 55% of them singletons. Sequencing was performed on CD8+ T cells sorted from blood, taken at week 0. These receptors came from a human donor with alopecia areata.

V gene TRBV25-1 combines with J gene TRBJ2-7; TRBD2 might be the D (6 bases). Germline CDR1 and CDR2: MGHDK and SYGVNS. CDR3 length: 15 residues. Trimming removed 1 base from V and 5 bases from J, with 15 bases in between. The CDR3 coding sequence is TGTGCCAGCAGTGAATCCCCTACTAGCCTGAACGAGCAGTACTTC. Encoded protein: CASSESPTSLNEQYF.

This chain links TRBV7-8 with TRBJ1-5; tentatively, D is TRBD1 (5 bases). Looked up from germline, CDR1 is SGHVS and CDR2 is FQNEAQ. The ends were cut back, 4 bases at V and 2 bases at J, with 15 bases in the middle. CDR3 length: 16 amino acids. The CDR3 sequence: CASSSRRVSGNQPQHF. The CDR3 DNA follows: TGTGCCAGCAGCTCCCGCAGGGTCTCAGGCAATCAGCCCCAGCATTTT.

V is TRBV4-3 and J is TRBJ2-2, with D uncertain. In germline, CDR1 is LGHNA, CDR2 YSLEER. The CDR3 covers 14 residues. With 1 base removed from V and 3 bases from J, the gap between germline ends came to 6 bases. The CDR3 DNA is TGCGCCAGCAGCCAAGGGGGTCACACCGGGGAGCTGTTTTTT. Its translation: CASSQGGHTGELFF.

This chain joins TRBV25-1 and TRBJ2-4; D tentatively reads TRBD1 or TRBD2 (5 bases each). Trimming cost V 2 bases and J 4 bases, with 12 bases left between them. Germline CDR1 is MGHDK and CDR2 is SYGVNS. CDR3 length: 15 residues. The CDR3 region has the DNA TGTGCCAGCAGTGAACTACTGGGGGAAAAAAACATTCAGTACTTC. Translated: CASSELLGEKNIQYF.

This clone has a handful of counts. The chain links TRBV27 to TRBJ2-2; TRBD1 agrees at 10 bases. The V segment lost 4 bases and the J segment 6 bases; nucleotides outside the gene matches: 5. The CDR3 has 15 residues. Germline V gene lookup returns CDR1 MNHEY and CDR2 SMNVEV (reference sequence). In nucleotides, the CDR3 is TGTGCCAGCAGTTGGGACAGGGGCAATGCCGGGGAGCTGTTTTTT. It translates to CASSWDRGNAGELFF.

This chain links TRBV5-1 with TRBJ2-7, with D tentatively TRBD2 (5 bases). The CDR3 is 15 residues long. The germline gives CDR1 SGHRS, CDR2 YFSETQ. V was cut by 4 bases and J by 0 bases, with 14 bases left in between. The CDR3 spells CASSESGALSYEQYF. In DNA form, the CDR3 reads TGCGCCAGCAGCGAGAGCGGAGCACTCTCCTACGAGCAGTACTTC.

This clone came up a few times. The CDR3 sequence: CSVVQEGETQYF. The CDR3 DNA sequence: TGCAGCGTTGTCCAGGAGGGGGAGACCCAGTACTTC. The rearrangement joins TRBV29-1 to TRBJ2-5; maybe TRBD2 (6 bases). The V end was cut by 4 bases, the J end by 5 bases, with 11 bases between. The CDR3 consists of 12 residues. Germline V lookup: CDR1 SQVTM, CDR2 ANQGSEA.

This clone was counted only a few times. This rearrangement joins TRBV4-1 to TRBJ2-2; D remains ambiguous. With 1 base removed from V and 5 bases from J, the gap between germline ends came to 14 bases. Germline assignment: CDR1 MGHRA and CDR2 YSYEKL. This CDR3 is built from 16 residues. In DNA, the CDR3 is TGCGCCAGCAGCCAAGTCGGTGGGTTTGTGACCGGGGAGCTGTTTTTT. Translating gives CASSQVGGFVTGELFF.

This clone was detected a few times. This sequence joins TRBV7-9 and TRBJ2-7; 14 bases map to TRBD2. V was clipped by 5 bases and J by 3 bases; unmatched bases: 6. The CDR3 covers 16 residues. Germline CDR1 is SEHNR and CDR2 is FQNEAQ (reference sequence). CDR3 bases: TGTGCCAGCAGCCCCGGGACTAGCGGGAGCCGCTACGAGCAGTACTTC. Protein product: CASSPGTSGSRYEQYF.

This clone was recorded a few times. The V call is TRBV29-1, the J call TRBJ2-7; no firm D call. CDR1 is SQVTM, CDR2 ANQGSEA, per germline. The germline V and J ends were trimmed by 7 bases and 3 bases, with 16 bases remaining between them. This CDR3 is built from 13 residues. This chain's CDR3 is CSALSWQSYEQYF. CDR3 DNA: TGCAGCGCCCTAAGCTGGCAGAGCTACGAGCAGTACTTC.

CDR3 amino acids: CASSIRGIQPQHF. DNA for the CDR3: TGTGCCAGTAGTATCCGAGGGATACAGCCCCAGCATTTT. V gene TRBV19 combines with J gene TRBJ1-5; D not certain. CDR1 is LNHDA, CDR2 SQIVND, per germline (reference sequence). CDR3 length: 13 residues. Deletions cut 3 bases from V and 7 bases from J, with 10 bases between.

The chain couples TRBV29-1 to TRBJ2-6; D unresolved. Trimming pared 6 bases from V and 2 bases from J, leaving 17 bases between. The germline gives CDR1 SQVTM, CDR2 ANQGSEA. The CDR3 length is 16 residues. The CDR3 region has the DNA TGCAGCGTGGAGATGCGGAAGGGCGCTGGGGCCAACGTCCTGACTTTC. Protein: CSVEMRKGAGANVLTF.

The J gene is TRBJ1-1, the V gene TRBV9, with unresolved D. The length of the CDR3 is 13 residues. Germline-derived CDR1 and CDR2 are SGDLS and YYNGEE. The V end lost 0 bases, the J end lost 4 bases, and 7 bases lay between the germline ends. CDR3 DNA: TGTGCCAGCAGCGTAGGTGACTCCACTGAAGCTTTCTTT. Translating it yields CASSVGDSTEAFF.

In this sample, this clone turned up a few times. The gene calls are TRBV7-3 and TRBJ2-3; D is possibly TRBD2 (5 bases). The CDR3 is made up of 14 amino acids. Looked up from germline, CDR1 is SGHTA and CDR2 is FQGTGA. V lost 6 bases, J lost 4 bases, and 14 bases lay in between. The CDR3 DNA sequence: TGTGCCAGCAGACCCGAGAGGGTTGCAGATACGCAGTATTTT. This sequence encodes CASRPERVADTQYF.

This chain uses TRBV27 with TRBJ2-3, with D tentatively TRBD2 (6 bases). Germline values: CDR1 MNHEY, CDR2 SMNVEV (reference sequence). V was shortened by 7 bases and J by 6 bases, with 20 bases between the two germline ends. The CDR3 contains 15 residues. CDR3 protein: CASTVRGTQRDTQYF. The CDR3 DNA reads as TGTGCCAGCACAGTTCGCGGGACCCAAAGGGATACGCAGTATTTT.

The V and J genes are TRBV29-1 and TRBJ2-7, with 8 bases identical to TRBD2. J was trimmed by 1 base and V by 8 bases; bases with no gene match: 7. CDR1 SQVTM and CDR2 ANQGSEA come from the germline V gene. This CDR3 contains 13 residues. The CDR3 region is CSIRTSLSYEQYF. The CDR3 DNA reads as TGCAGCATTCGGACTAGCTTGTCCTACGAGCAGTACTTC.

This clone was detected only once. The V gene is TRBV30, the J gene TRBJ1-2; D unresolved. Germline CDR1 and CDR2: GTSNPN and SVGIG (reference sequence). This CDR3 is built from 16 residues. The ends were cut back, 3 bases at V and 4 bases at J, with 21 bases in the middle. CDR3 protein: CAWSSRVGSPTYGYTF. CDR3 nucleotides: TGTGCCTGGAGCAGTAGGGTCGGGAGCCCCACCTATGGCTACACCTTC.

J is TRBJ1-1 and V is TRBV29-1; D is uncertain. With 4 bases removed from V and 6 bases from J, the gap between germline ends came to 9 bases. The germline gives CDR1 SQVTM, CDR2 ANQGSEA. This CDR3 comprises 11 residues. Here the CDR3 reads CSVVGFPEAFF. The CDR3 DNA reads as TGCAGCGTTGTGGGGTTCCCTGAAGCTTTCTTT.